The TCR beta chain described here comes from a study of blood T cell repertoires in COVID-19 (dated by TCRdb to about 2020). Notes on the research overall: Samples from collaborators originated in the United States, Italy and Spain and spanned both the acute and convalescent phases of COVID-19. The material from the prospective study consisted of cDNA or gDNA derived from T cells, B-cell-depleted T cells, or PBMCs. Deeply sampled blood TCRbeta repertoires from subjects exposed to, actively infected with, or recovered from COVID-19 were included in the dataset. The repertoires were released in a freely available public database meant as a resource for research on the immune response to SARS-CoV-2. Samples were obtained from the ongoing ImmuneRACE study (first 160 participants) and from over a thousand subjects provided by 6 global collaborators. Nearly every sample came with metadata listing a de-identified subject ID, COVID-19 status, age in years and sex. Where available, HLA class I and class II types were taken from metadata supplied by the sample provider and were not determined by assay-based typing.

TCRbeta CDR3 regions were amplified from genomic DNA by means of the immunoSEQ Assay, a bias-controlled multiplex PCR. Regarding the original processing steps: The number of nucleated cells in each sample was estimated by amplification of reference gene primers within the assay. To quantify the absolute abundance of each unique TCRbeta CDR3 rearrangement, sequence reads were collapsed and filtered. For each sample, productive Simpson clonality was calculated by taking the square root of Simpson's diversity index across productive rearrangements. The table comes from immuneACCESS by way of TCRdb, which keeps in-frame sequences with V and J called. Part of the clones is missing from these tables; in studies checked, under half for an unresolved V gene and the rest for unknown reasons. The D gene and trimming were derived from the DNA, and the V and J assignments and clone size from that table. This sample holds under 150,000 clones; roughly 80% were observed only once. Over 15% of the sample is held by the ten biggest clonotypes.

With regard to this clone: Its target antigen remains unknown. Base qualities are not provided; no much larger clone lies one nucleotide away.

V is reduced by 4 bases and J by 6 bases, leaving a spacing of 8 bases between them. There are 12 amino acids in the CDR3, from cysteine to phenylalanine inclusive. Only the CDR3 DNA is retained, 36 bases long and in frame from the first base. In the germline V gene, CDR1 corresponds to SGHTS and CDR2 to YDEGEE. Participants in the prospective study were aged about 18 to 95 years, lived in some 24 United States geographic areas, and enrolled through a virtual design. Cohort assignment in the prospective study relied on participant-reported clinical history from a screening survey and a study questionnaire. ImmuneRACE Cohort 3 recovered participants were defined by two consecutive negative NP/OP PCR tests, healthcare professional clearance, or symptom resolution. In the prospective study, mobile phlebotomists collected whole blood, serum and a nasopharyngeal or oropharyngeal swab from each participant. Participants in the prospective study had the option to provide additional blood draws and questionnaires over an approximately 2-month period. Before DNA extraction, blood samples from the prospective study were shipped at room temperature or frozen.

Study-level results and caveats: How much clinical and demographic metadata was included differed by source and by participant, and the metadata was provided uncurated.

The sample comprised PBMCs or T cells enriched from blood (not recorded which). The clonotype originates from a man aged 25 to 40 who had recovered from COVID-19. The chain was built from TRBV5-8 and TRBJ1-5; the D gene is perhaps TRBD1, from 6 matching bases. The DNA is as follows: TGTGCCAGCAGCGGCAGGGGTCAGCCCCAGCATTTT. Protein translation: CASSGRGQPQHF.